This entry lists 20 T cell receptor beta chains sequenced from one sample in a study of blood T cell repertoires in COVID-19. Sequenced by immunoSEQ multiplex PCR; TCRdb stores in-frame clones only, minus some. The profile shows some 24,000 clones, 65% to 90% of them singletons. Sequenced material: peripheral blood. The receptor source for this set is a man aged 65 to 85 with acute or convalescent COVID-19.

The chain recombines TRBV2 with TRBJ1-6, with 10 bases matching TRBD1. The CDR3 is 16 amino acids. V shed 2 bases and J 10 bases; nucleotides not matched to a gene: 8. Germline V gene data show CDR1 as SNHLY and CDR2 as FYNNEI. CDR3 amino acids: CASSESRQGAWSPLHF. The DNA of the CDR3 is TGTGCCAGCAGTGAATCCAGACAGGGGGCTTGGTCACCCCTCCACTTT.

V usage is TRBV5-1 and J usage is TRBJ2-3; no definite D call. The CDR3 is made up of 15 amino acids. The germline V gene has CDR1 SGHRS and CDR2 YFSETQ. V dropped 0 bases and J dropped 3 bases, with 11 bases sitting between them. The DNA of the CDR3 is TGCGCCAGCAGCTTGGCAGGTGATAGGACAGATACGCAGTATTTT. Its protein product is CASSLAGDRTDTQYF. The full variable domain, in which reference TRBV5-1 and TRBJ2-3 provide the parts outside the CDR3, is KAGVTQTPRYLIKTRGQQVTLSCSPISGHRSVSWYQQTPGQGLQFLFEYFSETQRNKGNFPGRFSGRQFSNSRSEMNVSTLELGDSALYLCASSLAGDRTDTQYFGPGTRLTVL.

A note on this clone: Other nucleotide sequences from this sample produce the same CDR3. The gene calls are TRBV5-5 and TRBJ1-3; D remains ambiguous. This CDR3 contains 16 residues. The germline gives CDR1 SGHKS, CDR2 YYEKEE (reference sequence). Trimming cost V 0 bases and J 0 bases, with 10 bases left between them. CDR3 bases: TGTGCCAGCAGCTTGGAGACACCGAGCTCTGGAAACACCATATATTTT. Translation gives CASSLETPSSGNTIYF. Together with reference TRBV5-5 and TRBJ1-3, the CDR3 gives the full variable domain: DAGVTQSPTHLIKTRGQQVTLRCSPISGHKSVSWYQQVLGQGPQFIFQYYEKEERGRGNFPDRFSARQFPNYSSELNVNALLLGDSALYLCASSLETPSSGNTIYFGEGSWLTVV.

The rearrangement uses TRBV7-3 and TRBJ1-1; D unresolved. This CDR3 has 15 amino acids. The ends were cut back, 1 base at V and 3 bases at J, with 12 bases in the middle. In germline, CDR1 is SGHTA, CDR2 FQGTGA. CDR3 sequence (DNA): TGTGCCAGCAGCTTAAGGGGAGGGTCGGACACTGAAGCTTTCTTT. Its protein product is CASSLRGGSDTEAFF.

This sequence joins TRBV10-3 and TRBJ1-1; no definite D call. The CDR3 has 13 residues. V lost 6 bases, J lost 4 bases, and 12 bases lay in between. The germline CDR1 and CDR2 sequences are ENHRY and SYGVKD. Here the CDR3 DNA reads TGTGCCATCAGGGGAGACCGGGGCACTGAAGCTTTCTTT. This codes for CAIRGDRGTEAFF.

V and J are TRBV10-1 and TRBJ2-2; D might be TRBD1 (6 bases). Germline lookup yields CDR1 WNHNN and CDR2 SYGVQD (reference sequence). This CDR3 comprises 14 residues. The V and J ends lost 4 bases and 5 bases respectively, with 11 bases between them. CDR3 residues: CASSVQGTTGELFF. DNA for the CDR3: TGCGCCAGCAGTGTACAAGGGACAACCGGGGAGCTGTTTTTT.

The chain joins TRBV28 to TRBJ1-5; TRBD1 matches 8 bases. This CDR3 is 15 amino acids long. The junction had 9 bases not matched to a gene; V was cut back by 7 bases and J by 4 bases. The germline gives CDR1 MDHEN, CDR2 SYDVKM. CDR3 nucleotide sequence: TGTGCCAGCAAATCAACGGGACAGGATAATCAGCCCCAGCATTTT. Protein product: CASKSTGQDNQPQHF.

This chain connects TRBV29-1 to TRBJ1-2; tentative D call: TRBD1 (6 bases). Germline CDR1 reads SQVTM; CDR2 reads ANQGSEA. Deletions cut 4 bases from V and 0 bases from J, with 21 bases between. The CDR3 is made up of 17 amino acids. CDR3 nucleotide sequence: TGCAGCGTTGTGGGGACAAAAGGGGCCCAAACTAACTATGGCTACACCTTC. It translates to CSVVGTKGAQTNYGYTF.

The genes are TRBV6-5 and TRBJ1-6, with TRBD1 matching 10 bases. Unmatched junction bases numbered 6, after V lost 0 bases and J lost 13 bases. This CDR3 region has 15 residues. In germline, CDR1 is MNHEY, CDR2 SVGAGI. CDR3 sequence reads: CASSYSGGQGNPLHF. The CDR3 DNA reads TGTGCCAGCAGTTACTCGGGGGGACAGGGGAATCCCCTCCACTTT.

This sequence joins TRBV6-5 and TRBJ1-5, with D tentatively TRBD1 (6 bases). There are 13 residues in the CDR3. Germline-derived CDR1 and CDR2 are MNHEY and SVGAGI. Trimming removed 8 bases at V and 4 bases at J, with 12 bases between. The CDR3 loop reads CASGRQANQPQHF. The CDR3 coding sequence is TGTGCCAGCGGGAGACAGGCGAATCAGCCCCAGCATTTT.

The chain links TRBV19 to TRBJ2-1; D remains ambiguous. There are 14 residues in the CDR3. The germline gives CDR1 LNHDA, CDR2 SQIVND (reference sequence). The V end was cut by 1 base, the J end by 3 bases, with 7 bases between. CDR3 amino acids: CASSIARVYNEQFF. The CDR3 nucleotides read TGTGCCAGTAGTATAGCCCGGGTCTACAATGAGCAGTTCTTC. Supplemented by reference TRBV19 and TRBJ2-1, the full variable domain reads DGGITQSPKYLFRKEGQNVTLSCEQNLNHDAMYWYRQDPGQGLRLIYYSQIVNDFQKGDIAEGYSVSREKKESFPLTVTSAQKNPTAFYLCASSIARVYNEQFFGPGTRLTVL.

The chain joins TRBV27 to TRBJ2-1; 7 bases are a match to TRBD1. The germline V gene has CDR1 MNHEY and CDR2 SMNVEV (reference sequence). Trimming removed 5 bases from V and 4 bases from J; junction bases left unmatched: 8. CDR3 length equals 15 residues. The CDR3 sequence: CASSGDSSPYNEQFF. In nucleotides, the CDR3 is TGTGCCAGCAGTGGGGACAGCTCCCCATACAATGAGCAGTTCTTC.

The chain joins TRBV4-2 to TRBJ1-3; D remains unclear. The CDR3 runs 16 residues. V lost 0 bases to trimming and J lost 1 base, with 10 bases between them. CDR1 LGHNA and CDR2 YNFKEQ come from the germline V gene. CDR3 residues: CASSQDLTPSGNTIYF. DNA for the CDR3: TGTGCCAGCAGCCAAGATTTGACACCGTCTGGAAACACCATATATTTT.

DNA of the CDR3: TGTGCCAGCAGCACCCGGGACAACTACGAGCAGTACTTC. Protein: CASSTRDNYEQYF. The rearrangement joins TRBV21-1 to TRBJ2-7; TRBD1 is the table's D call and was not checked against the DNA. TRBV21-1 is marked as a pseudogene. CDR3 size: 13 residues.

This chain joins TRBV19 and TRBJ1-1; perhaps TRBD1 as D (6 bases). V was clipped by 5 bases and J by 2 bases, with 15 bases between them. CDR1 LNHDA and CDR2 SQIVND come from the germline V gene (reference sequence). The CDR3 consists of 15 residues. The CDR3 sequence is CASSVGQLINTEAFF. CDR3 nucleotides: TGTGCCAGTAGTGTCGGACAGCTTATCAACACTGAAGCTTTCTTT.

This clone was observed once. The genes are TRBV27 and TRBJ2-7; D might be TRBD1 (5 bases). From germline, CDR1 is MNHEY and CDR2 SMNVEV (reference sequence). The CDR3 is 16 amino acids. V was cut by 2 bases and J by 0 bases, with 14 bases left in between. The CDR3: CASSLIGVADSYEQYF. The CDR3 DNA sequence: TGTGCCAGCAGTTTAATAGGGGTGGCGGACTCCTACGAGCAGTACTTC.

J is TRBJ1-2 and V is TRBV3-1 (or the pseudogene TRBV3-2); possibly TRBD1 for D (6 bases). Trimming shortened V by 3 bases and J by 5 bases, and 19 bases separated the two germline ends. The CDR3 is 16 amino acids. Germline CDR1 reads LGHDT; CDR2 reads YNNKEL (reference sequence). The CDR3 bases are TGTGCCAGCAGCCAGTCAACCAGGGGTTGGGCTTATGGCTACACCTTC. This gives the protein CASSQSTRGWAYGYTF.

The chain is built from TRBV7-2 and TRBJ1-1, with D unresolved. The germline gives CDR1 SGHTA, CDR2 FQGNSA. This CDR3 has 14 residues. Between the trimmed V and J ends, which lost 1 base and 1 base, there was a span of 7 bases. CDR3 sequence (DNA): TGTGCCAGCAGCTTAGTGGGAGAGAACACTGAAGCTTTCTTT. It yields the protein CASSLVGENTEAFF.

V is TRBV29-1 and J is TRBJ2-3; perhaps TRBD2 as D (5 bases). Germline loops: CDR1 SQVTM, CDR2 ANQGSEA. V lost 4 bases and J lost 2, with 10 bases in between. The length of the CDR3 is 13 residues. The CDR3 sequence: CSVVASYTDTQYF. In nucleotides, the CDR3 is TGCAGCGTTGTAGCTAGCTACACAGATACGCAGTATTTT.

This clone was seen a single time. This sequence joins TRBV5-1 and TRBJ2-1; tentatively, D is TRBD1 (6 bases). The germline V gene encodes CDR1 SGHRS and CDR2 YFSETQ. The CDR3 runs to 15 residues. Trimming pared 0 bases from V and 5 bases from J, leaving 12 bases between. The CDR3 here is CASSLDPGADNEQFF. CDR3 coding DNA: TGCGCCAGCAGCTTGGACCCAGGGGCCGACAATGAGCAGTTCTTC. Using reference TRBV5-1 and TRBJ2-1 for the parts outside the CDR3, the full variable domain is KAGVTQTPRYLIKTRGQQVTLSCSPISGHRSVSWYQQTPGQGLQFLFEYFSETQRNKGNFPGRFSGRQFSNSRSEMNVSTLELGDSALYLCASSLDPGADNEQFFGPGTRLTVL.